These T cell receptor beta chains were read from a single sample in a study of immune evolution from preneoplasia to lung adenocarcinoma. Measured with immunoSEQ multiplex PCR; TCRdb has only the in-frame clones, and not every one. The sample holds about 8,400 clones, 81% seen once. The sample was FFPE invasive lung adenocarcinoma tissue. The receptor set was obtained from a person in their fifties with lung adenocarcinoma. CDR3s include the opening cysteine and the closing phenylalanine or tryptophan. The order of the fields is CDR3 DNA, CDR3 protein, clone size, V gene, CDR3 length, J gene, D gene. D genes are given only for firm matches. Clone size appears in some rows only: once, few, many, or a class for an expanded clone.

DNA: TGTGCCAGCAGCCCACCCCGTGTGGGGATAAACACCGGGGAGCTGTTTTTT
CDR3: CASSPPRVGINTGELFF
size: .
V: TRBV7-6
length: 17
J: TRBJ2-2
D: .

DNA: TGTGCCAGCAGCGTCGGGACGGATAATGAAAAACTGTTTTTT
CDR3: CASSVGTDNEKLFF
size: .
V: TRBV9
length: 14
J: TRBJ1-4
D: .

DNA: TGTGCCAGCAGCCCCCCGCCAGGGGCAAACACCGGGGAGCTGTTTTTT
CDR3: CASSPPPGANTGELFF
size: .
V: TRBV7-3
length: 16
J: TRBJ2-2
D: .

DNA: TGTGCCATCAGTGAAGTTTATGGGGGTGAGCAGTACTTC
CDR3: CAISEVYGGEQYF
size: .
V: TRBV10-3
length: 13
J: TRBJ2-7
D: .

DNA: TGTGCCAGCAGCTTTAGGGATGAAGCTTTCTTT
CDR3: CASSFRDEAFF
size: large
V: TRBV7-9
length: 11
J: TRBJ1-1
D: .

DNA: TGTGCCAGCACTACCCGAGGAAACACCATATATTTT
CDR3: CASTTRGNTIYF
size: .
V: TRBV6-6
length: 12
J: TRBJ1-3
D: .

DNA: TGTGCCAGCAGACCGATGGGAGGACAAGCTTTCTTT
CDR3: CASRPMGGQAFF
size: .
V: TRBV5-5
length: 12
J: TRBJ1-1
D: .

DNA: TGTGCCAGCAGAAGAGGGACAGGGGCCCGCAATCAGCCCCAGCATTTT
CDR3: CASRRGTGARNQPQHF
size: .
V: TRBV2
length: 16
J: TRBJ1-5
D: TRBD1

DNA: TGTGCCAGCAGCTTAACCGCAGGGGGGACGAGCAATCAGCCCCAGCATTTT
CDR3: CASSLTAGGTSNQPQHF
size: .
V: TRBV7-6
length: 17
J: TRBJ1-5
D: TRBD1

DNA: TGTGCCAGCAGCCAGACCCCCATCGGAAACACAGATACGCAGTATTTT
CDR3: CASSQTPIGNTDTQYF
size: .
V: TRBV9
length: 16
J: TRBJ2-3
D: .

DNA: TGTGCCAGCAGCTTATACAGGGAAGGCGGAAACACCATATATTTT
CDR3: CASSLYREGGNTIYF
size: .
V: TRBV5-6
length: 15
J: TRBJ1-3
D: .

DNA: TGTGCCAGCAGTGAAGGTTTGAGCAATCAGCCCCAGCATTTT
CDR3: CASSEGLSNQPQHF
size: .
V: TRBV6-1
length: 14
J: TRBJ1-5
D: .

DNA: TGCGCCAGCAGCTTAGGGACAGGCCTTTTGGATACGCAGTATTTT
CDR3: CASSLGTGLLDTQYF
size: .
V: TRBV5-1
length: 15
J: TRBJ2-3
D: TRBD1

DNA: TGTGCCAGCAGCTCGGGGACAGTAGCCAAAAACATTCAGTACTTC
CDR3: CASSSGTVAKNIQYF
size: .
V: TRBV5-5
length: 15
J: TRBJ2-4
D: TRBD1

DNA: TGCAGCGTTGAAGCGTCCAGCACCAACTATGGCTACACCTTC
CDR3: CSVEASSTNYGYTF
size: .
V: TRBV29-1
length: 14
J: TRBJ1-2
D: .

DNA: TGTGCCAGCAGTTCCAACAGGGAATCACAGCCCCAGCATTTT
CDR3: CASSSNRESQPQHF
size: .
V: TRBV27
length: 14
J: TRBJ1-5
D: .

DNA: TGTGCCAGCAGCCGCGGGACGTCCCAAGAGACCCAGTACTTC
CDR3: CASSRGTSQETQYF
size: .
V: TRBV28
length: 14
J: TRBJ2-5
D: .

DNA: TGCGCCAGCAGCCCAGGACACGGCCAAGAGACCCAGTACTTC
CDR3: CASSPGHGQETQYF
size: .
V: TRBV4-1
length: 14
J: TRBJ2-5
D: .

DNA: TGTGCCAGCAGCTTAAGAGGGGGACAGGGCGCGGGCAATCAGCCCCAGCATTTT
CDR3: CASSLRGGQGAGNQPQHF
size: .
V: TRBV7-8
length: 18
J: TRBJ1-5
D: TRBD1

DNA: TGTGCCAGCAGTTACCCTCTAGCGTTTGGCTACGAGCAGTACTTC
CDR3: CASSYPLAFGYEQYF
size: .
V: TRBV6-6
length: 15
J: TRBJ2-7
D: .

DNA: TGTGCCAGCAGTTTCATGGTAGGCGGGGAGCTGTTTTTT
CDR3: CASSFMVGGELFF
size: .
V: TRBV28
length: 13
J: TRBJ2-2
D: .

DNA: TGTGCCAGTAGTATGCCAGGGGCCTACGAGCAGTACTTC
CDR3: CASSMPGAYEQYF
size: .
V: TRBV19
length: 13
J: TRBJ2-7
D: .

DNA: TGTGCCAGCAGCTTAGAGTCCACAGATACGCAGTATTTT
CDR3: CASSLESTDTQYF
size: .
V: TRBV7-9
length: 13
J: TRBJ2-3
D: .

DNA: TGCGCCAGCAGCCCGGGGGACGGAGGAGGCAATGAAAAACTGTTTTTT
CDR3: CASSPGDGGGNEKLFF
size: .
V: TRBV5-1
length: 16
J: TRBJ1-4
D: .

DNA: TGTGCCAGTGGACAGGGGGTTTTGGTTGAGCAGTTCTTC
CDR3: CASGQGVLVEQFF
size: .
V: TRBV19
length: 13
J: TRBJ2-1
D: TRBD1

DNA: TGTGCCAGCAGTAAATCGACTAGTACCATTCAGTACTTC
CDR3: CASSKSTSTIQYF
size: once
V: TRBV6-5
length: 13
J: TRBJ2-4
D: .

DNA: TGTGCCAGCAGCCCGGGCGGGGGTAATGAAAAACTGTTTTTT
CDR3: CASSPGGGNEKLFF
size: .
V: TRBV7-9
length: 14
J: TRBJ1-4
D: .

DNA: TGTGCCAGCAGTTCCACCCTAGCGGGGGCGGGTATTAGGCAGTTCTTC
CDR3: CASSSTLAGAGIRQFF
size: .
V: TRBV6-6
length: 16
J: TRBJ2-1
D: TRBD2

DNA: TGTGCCAGTAGTATAGGCCCTACCAGAGAGCATTCACCCCTCCACTTT
CDR3: CASSIGPTREHSPLHF
size: .
V: TRBV19
length: 16
J: TRBJ1-6
D: .

DNA: TGTGCCAGCCATCTTAGCGGGAGCTCCTACAATGAGCAGTTCTTC
CDR3: CASHLSGSSYNEQFF
size: .
V: TRBV28
length: 15
J: TRBJ2-1
D: TRBD2

DNA: TGCGCCAGCAGTGAGTCTAAACTAGCGGGAGGGTACAATGAGCAGTTCTTC
CDR3: CASSESKLAGGYNEQFF
size: .
V: TRBV10-1
length: 17
J: TRBJ2-1
D: TRBD2

DNA: TGCGCCAGCGGATGGTCCCAGCAAGAGACCCAGTACTTC
CDR3: CASGWSQQETQYF
size: .
V: TRBV10-2
length: 13
J: TRBJ2-5
D: .

DNA: TGTGCCAGCTCACCACCGGCTATGAACACTGAAGCTTTCTTT
CDR3: CASSPPAMNTEAFF
size: .
V: TRBV18
length: 14
J: TRBJ1-1
D: .

DNA: TGTGCCAGCAGCTCACAGGGACTCAGGGGAGAGACCCAGTACTTC
CDR3: CASSSQGLRGETQYF
size: .
V: TRBV7-2
length: 15
J: TRBJ2-5
D: .

DNA: TGTGCTAGCAGCTTAGCCGGGGGGTACGAGCAGTACTTC
CDR3: CASSLAGGYEQYF
size: .
V: TRBV7-7
length: 13
J: TRBJ2-7
D: TRBD2

DNA: TGTGCCAGCAGCTTGGGGGGACAGAATGGCTACACCTTC
CDR3: CASSLGGQNGYTF
size: few
V: TRBV7-9
length: 13
J: TRBJ1-2
D: TRBD1

DNA: TGTGCCAGCAGCTTATCCCCCGGGCCAGGGCAAGAGACCCAGTACTTC
CDR3: CASSLSPGPGQETQYF
size: once
V: TRBV7-2
length: 16
J: TRBJ2-5
D: .

DNA: TGTGCCAGCAGCGGGGGATTTTACAATGAGCAGTTCTTC
CDR3: CASSGGFYNEQFF
size: .
V: TRBV9
length: 13
J: TRBJ2-1
D: .

DNA: TGTGCTAGCAGCTCGGGACAGCCCCCTACAGATACGCAGTATTTT
CDR3: CASSSGQPPTDTQYF
size: .
V: TRBV7-7
length: 15
J: TRBJ2-3
D: TRBD1

DNA: TGTGCCAGCAGTTACAACAGGGGTGAAAAACTGTTTTTT
CDR3: CASSYNRGEKLFF
size: .
V: TRBV6-5
length: 13
J: TRBJ1-4
D: TRBD1